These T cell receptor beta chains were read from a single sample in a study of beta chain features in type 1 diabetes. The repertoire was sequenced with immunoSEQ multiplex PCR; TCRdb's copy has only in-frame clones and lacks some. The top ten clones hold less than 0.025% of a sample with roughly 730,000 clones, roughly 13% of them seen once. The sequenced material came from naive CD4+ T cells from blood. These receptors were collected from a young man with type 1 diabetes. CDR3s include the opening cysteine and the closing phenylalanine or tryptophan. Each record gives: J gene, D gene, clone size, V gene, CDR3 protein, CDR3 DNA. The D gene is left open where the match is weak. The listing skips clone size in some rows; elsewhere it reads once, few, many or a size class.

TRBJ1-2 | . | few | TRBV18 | CASSPRGGGNYGYTF | TGTGCCAGCTCACCACGAGGCGGGGGAAACTATGGCTACACCTTC
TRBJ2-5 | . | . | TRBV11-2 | CASSLMRNEETQYF | TGTGCCAGCAGCCTAATGAGGAACGAAGAGACCCAGTACTTC
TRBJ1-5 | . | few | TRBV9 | CASSVAEGIGNQPQHF | TGTGCCAGCAGCGTAGCCGAGGGGATCGGCAATCAGCCCCAGCATTTT
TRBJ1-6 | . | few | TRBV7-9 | CASSLGRVGLGDNSPLHF | TGTGCCAGCAGCTTAGGTCGGGTAGGCCTCGGCGATAATTCACCCCTCCACTTT
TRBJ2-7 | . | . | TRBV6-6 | CASSYSVSYEQYF | TGTGCCAGCAGTTACTCCGTCTCGTACGAGCAGTACTTC
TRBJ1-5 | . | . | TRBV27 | CASSLGSSNQPQHF | TGTGCCAGCAGTTTGGGGAGTAGCAATCAGCCCCAGCATTTT
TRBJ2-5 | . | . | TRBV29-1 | CSVVLGGPEETQYF | TGCAGCGTGGTGTTGGGGGGGCCCGAAGAGACCCAGTACTTC
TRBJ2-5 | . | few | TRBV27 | CASSLGAPRGGQETQYF | TGTGCCAGCAGTTTGGGGGCGCCCAGGGGCGGTCAAGAGACCCAGTACTTC
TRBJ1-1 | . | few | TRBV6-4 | CASRSGGEAFF | TGTGCCAGCAGATCAGGAGGTGAAGCTTTCTTT
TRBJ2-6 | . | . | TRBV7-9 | CASSPRGWEAGANVLTF | TGTGCCAGCAGCCCCAGGGGGTGGGAGGCTGGGGCCAACGTCCTGACTTTC
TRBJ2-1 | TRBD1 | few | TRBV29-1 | CSVDQGQNLIYNEQFF | TGCAGCGTAGACCAGGGACAGAACCTAATTTACAATGAGCAGTTCTTC
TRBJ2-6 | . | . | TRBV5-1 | CASSLGDLSGANVLTF | TGCGCCAGCAGCTTAGGGGATCTCTCTGGGGCCAACGTCCTGACTTTC
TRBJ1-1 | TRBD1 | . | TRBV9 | CASSVDGGQGSIANTEAFF | TGTGCCAGCAGCGTAGACGGGGGACAGGGTTCCATTGCGAACACTGAAGCTTTCTTT
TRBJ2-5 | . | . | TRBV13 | CASSLSGKLKETQYF | TGTGCCAGCAGCTTATCTGGGAAACTCAAAGAGACCCAGTACTTC
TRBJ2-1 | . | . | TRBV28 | CASSLAHVAFVQFF | TGTGCCAGCAGTTTAGCCCACGTAGCATTTGTACAGTTCTTC
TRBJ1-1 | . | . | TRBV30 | CACLRPRTIPKNTEAFF | TGTGCCTGCCTCCGTCCACGGACGATCCCAAAGAACACTGAAGCTTTCTTT